This T cell receptor beta chain emerged from a study of blood T cell repertoires in COVID-19. Looking at the study overall: COVID-19 samples collected from the United States, Italy and Spain covered acute and convalescent phases.

This clone was seen a few times. Participants spanned ages about 18 to 100 years and resided in some 22 US areas. This CDR3 spans 12 amino acids. The germline V and J ends were trimmed by 7 bases and 4 bases, with 8 bases remaining between them. Germline V gives CDR1 MNHNY, CDR2 SVGAGI (reference sequence). As handled by the study authors: Estimation of nucleated cell counts relied on the amplification of reference gene primers. The method was immunoSEQ multiplex PCR; TCRdb's version includes in-frame clones alone and lacks a portion of them. V and J calls and clone size are copied from that table; D and trimming were computed from the DNA. The table shows 300,000 to 350,000 clones, with 90% occurring only once.

The clonotype was recovered from a woman aged 18 to 35 with acute COVID-19. The sequenced sample consisted of PBMCs or T cells enriched from blood (not recorded which). The chain joins TRBV6-6 to TRBJ1-5; D possibly corresponds to TRBD1 (6 bases). In nucleotides, the CDR3 is TGTGCCAGCAAAACAGGGAATCAGCCCCAGCATTTT. Protein sequence: CASKTGNQPQHF.